The 8 T cell receptor beta chains below come from one sample, sequenced in a study of blood T cells in healthy people across ages. The second PCR ran about 6 to 11 cycles with a sample-barcoded 5' primer and J-beta primers. TCRdb reanalysed the 5' RACE reads using MiXCR and keeps one entry per CDR3 protein. The sample comprises 800,000 or so distinct CDR3 sequences, roughly 25% of which are singletons, and roughly 3.8% rests with the top ten. A further study also used this sample, focusing on T cells of mothers and their children.

Sequencing input: blood. The receptors derive from a boy younger than 18 in good health.

This chain uses TRBV20-1 with TRBJ2-1, with D perhaps TRBD2 (6 bases). V dropped 5 bases and J dropped 2 bases, with 22 bases sitting between them. The CDR3 sequence is 17 residues long. Germline CDR1 DFQATT, CDR2 SNEGSKA (reference sequence). The CDR3 region is CSARTQKTRIAYNEQFF. The CDR3 DNA follows: TGCAGTGCTCGTACTCAGAAGACTAGAATTGCCTACAATGAGCAGTTCTTC.

The chain couples TRBV29-1 to TRBJ2-2, with D perhaps assigned TRBD1 or TRBD2 (7 bases each). The V gene's germline CDR1 is SQVTM and CDR2 ANQGSEA. Trimming stripped 7 bases from V and 6 bases from J, with 21 bases between. This CDR3 spans 15 amino acids. This CDR3 reads CSATDIQGGAGELFF. CDR3 DNA sequence: TGCAGCGCTACAGATATCCAGGGGGGGGCCGGGGAGCTGTTTTTT.

The chain couples TRBV7-3 to TRBJ2-5; 9 bases are a match to TRBD2. The last part of the DNA fits TRBJ2-7 better; the J call may be wrong. The CDR3 spans 15 residues. In germline, CDR1 is SGHTA, CDR2 FQGTGA. CDR3 sequence: CASSSSGGGADEQYF. The CDR3 DNA is TGTGCCAGCAGCTCCTCCGGCGGGGGGGCAGACGAGCAGTACTTC.

This clonotype has more than one count but fewer than ten. It may be a read error: a sequence one base away is much more abundant. The gene calls are TRBV6-5 and TRBJ1-4; D call uncertain. The length of the CDR3 is 12 residues. The germline V gene encodes CDR1 MNHEY and CDR2 SVGAGI. V was cut by 4 bases and J by 4 bases, with 4 bases left in between. The CDR3 loop reads CASSSSNEKLFF. The CDR3 DNA reads TGTGCCAGCAGTTCCAGTAATGAAAAACTGTTTTTT.

This clonotype was observed a few times. V gene TRBV20-1 combines with J gene TRBJ1-4; D uncertain. CDR1 DFQATT and CDR2 SNEGSKA come from the germline V gene (reference sequence). The CDR3 has 13 residues. V lost 4 bases and J 5 bases, leaving 11 bases between the germline ends. The chain's CDR3 is CSATGSRNEKLFF. The CDR3 DNA sequence: TGCAGTGCTACCGGGTCTCGGAATGAAAAACTGTTTTTT.

In its sample, this clonotype was seen a few times. This chain joins TRBV20-1 and TRBJ2-5; 10 nucleotides agree with TRBD2. The closer fit of TRBJ2-1 to the DNA end suggests the J call may be wrong. The germline gives CDR1 DFQATT, CDR2 SNEGSKA (reference sequence). The CDR3 contains 13 residues. The CDR3 loop reads CSARLAGAVEQFF. CDR3 nucleotide sequence: TGCAGTGCTAGACTAGCGGGAGCGGTTGAGCAGTTCTTC.

V gene TRBV7-2 combines with J gene TRBJ1-1, with 7 nucleotides matching TRBD1. The germline gives CDR1 SGHTA, CDR2 FQGNSA. Trimming removed 5 bases from V and 1 base from J; junction bases left unmatched: 19. The CDR3 loop spans 19 amino acids. The CDR3 DNA follows: TGTGCCAGCAGCCTAGTCGGAGGTGGGGACAGCAGAGGGAACACTGAAGCTTTCTTT. Encoded protein: CASSLVGGGDSRGNTEAFF.

This clonotype came up a few times. The genes are TRBV20-1 and TRBJ1-5; D gene ambiguous. The CDR3 has 13 amino acids. Trimming removed 3 bases from V and 4 bases from J, with 10 bases in between. Looked up from germline, CDR1 is DFQATT and CDR2 is SNEGSKA (reference sequence). The CDR3 reads CSASVDPNQPQHF. The DNA for the CDR3 is TGCAGTGCTAGTGTGGACCCTAATCAGCCCCAGCATTTT.